This passage covers 22 T cell receptor beta chains from one sample sequenced in a study of T cell responses to AZD1222 COVID-19 vaccine. Data came from immunoSEQ multiplex PCR; TCRdb stores just in-frame clones and leaves some out. The table lists around 120,000 clones, approximately 92% of them singletons. The starting material was peripheral blood, obtained 28 days after the second AZD1222 dose. Receptor source: an adult who received the AZD1222 COVID-19 vaccine.

The rearrangement uses TRBV19 and TRBJ1-5; D is perhaps TRBD1 (6 bases). The V and J ends lost 4 bases and 0 bases respectively, with 10 bases between them. Germline CDR1 is LNHDA and CDR2 is SQIVND (reference sequence). The CDR3 has 15 residues. The CDR3 reads CASSRTDYSNQPQHF. The CDR3, as DNA: TGTGCCAGTAGTAGGACAGACTATAGCAATCAGCCCCAGCATTTT.

The rearrangement links TRBV4-2 to TRBJ2-7; D is uncertain. The CDR3 sequence is 17 residues long. Germline CDR1 reads LGHNA; CDR2 reads YNFKEQ. The V end was cut by 0 bases, the J end by 0 bases, with 15 bases between. The CDR3 is CASSQEESRIISYEQYF. The CDR3 DNA reads as TGTGCCAGCAGCCAAGAGGAGAGTCGAATAATCTCCTACGAGCAGTACTTC.

In nucleotides, the CDR3 is TGCAGCAGTAGTCGGACTGACACTGAAGCTTTCTTT. Encoded protein: CSSSRTDTEAFF. This chain links TRBV29-1 with TRBJ1-1; D is undetermined. This CDR3 region has 12 residues. CDR1 is SQVTM, CDR2 ANQGSEA, per germline. V lost 8 bases and J 3 bases, leaving 13 bases between the germline ends. Looking up the rest from reference TRBV29-1 and TRBJ1-1 gives the full variable domain: SAVISQKPSRDICQRGTSLTIQCQVDSQVTMMFWYRQQPGQSLTLIATANQGSEATYESGFVIDKFPISRPNLTFSTLTVSNMSPEDSSIYLCSSSRTDTEAFFGQGTRLTVV.

The V call is TRBV5-1, the J call TRBJ2-2; 9 positions agree with TRBD1. The length of the CDR3 is 14 residues. Per the germline V gene, CDR1 is SGHRS and CDR2 is YFSETQ. V trimming: 5 bases; J trimming: 5 bases; junction bases outside the gene matches: 4. In nucleotides, the CDR3 is TGCGCCAGCAGGCCACAGGGGGCGACCGGGGAGCTGTTTTTT. This translates into CASRPQGATGELFF.

This clone was detected once. V gene TRBV2 combines with J gene TRBJ2-7; 10 positions match TRBD1. The germline CDR1 and CDR2 sequences are SNHLY and FYNNEI. The CDR3 has 13 residues. V lost 4 bases to trimming and J lost 7 bases; unmatched junction nucleotides: 4. The CDR3 reads CASSGQGAGEQYF. The CDR3 DNA reads as TGTGCCAGCAGTGGACAGGGGGCGGGTGAGCAGTACTTC.

The genes are TRBV19 and TRBJ2-5, with 9 bases that match TRBD1. CDR1 is LNHDA and CDR2 is SQIVND in the germline V gene (reference sequence). The V segment lost 3 bases and the J segment 2 bases; nucleotides outside the gene matches: 4. The CDR3 loop spans 15 amino acids. The DNA for the CDR3 is TGTGCCAGTAGTATGGGACAGGGTAGGCAAGAGACCCAGTACTTC. Protein product: CASSMGQGRQETQYF.

In this sample, this clone turned up once. This chain connects TRBV7-9 to TRBJ2-2; the D is unclear. V was shortened by 5 bases and J by 3 bases, with 13 bases between the two germline ends. CDR1 SEHNR and CDR2 FQNEAQ come from the germline V gene (reference sequence). This CDR3 contains 15 residues. The CDR3 DNA reads TGTGCCAGCAGCGCCGTTGGACGGGACACCGGGGAGCTGTTTTTT. Amino acids: CASSAVGRDTGELFF.

This clone was seen just once. The chain employs TRBV9 and TRBJ2-5; D unclear. Trimming pared 3 bases from V and 2 bases from J, leaving 5 bases between. The CDR3 loop spans 12 amino acids. Per the germline V gene, CDR1 is SGDLS and CDR2 is YYNGEE. The chain's CDR3 is CASSAIQETQYF. As DNA, the CDR3 is TGTGCCAGCAGCGCTATACAAGAGACCCAGTACTTC.

This clone has just one count. The rearrangement links TRBV11-3 to TRBJ2-2; 7 nucleotides match TRBD2. The CDR3 consists of 17 residues. With 3 bases clipped from V and 3 bases from J, the junction kept 10 bases outside the gene matches. CDR1 is SGHNT and CDR2 is YENEEA in the germline V gene. The DNA for the CDR3 is TGTGCCAGCAGCTTGTCTTGGCGGGACTACGACACCGGGGAGCTGTTTTTT. Its protein is CASSLSWRDYDTGELFF.

V usage is TRBV28 and J usage is TRBJ2-3; no reliable D call. CDR1 is MDHEN and CDR2 is SYDVKM in the germline V gene. The CDR3 length is 11 residues. Trimming removed 6 bases from V and 2 bases from J, with 3 bases in between. CDR3 loop: CASRTTDTQYF. In nucleotides, the CDR3 is TGTGCCAGCAGGACCACAGATACGCAGTATTTT.

V gene TRBV28 combines with J gene TRBJ2-3; 7 bases map to TRBD2. Germline V gene sequence: CDR1 MDHEN, CDR2 SYDVKM. This CDR3 is built from 16 residues. The V gene end was trimmed by 5 bases and the J gene end by 1 base; junction bases not matched to a gene: 9. The CDR3 reads CASSAGFTSGTDTQYF. DNA for the CDR3: TGTGCCAGCAGTGCCGGTTTCACTAGCGGCACAGATACGCAGTATTTT. The entire variable domain, with the rest obtained from reference TRBV28 and TRBJ2-3, is as follows: DVKVTQSSRYLVKRTGEKVFLECVQDMDHENMFWYRQDPGLGLRLIYFSYDVKMKEKGDIPEGYSVSREKKERFSLILESASTNQTSMYLCASSAGFTSGTDTQYFGPGTRLTVL.

The CDR3 DNA is TGTGCCAGCAGTCCAGCCTCCGCGAAATTCTACGAGCAGTACTTC. Amino acid sequence: CASSPASAKFYEQYF. This chain connects TRBV28 to TRBJ2-7; D is undetermined. Trimming removed 5 bases at V and 3 bases at J, with 17 bases between. Per the germline V gene, CDR1 is MDHEN and CDR2 is SYDVKM. The CDR3 spans 15 residues.

This clone has just one count. The chain combines TRBV19 with TRBJ2-6; 7 bases map to TRBD1. J gave up 0 bases and V 7 bases, and 9 bases lay outside the gene matches. This CDR3 region has 17 residues. The germline V gene has CDR1 LNHDA and CDR2 SQIVND (reference sequence). The CDR3 loop reads CASTPGQSYSGANVLTF. The CDR3 DNA reads as TGTGCCAGTACCCCGGGACAGTCTTACTCTGGGGCCAACGTCCTGACTTTC.

The V call is TRBV7-2, the J call TRBJ1-2; no definite D call. The V and J ends lost 5 bases and 2 bases respectively, with 12 bases between them. Germline-derived CDR1 and CDR2 are SGHTA and FQGNSA. The CDR3 has 14 residues. As DNA, the CDR3 is TGTGCCAGCAGCCCAGTTACACAGAACTATGGCTACACCTTC. Translating it yields CASSPVTQNYGYTF.

This chain connects TRBV4-2 to TRBJ1-2; D is ambiguous. Trimming pared 2 bases from V and 2 bases from J, leaving 9 bases between. Germline CDR1 and CDR2: LGHNA and YNFKEQ. The CDR3 totals 14 residues. CDR3 DNA: TGTGCCAGCAGCCAACCCGGGAGGAACTATGGCTACACCTTC. Its protein product is CASSQPGRNYGYTF.

This clone was detected once. CDR3 loop: CASSLAGSYNEQFF. In DNA, the CDR3 is TGCGCCAGCAGCTTGGCAGGGTCGTACAATGAGCAGTTCTTC. This chain connects TRBV5-1 to TRBJ2-1; TRBD1 might be the D (5 bases). The V end was cut by 0 bases, the J end by 4 bases, with 8 bases between. Looked up from germline, CDR1 is SGHRS and CDR2 is YFSETQ. This CDR3 is 14 amino acids long.

V gene TRBV24-1 combines with J gene TRBJ2-3, with 7 bases fitting TRBD2. Trimming cost V 4 bases and J 0 bases; bases outside gene matches: 3. Germline V gene data show CDR1 as KGHDR and CDR2 as SFDVKD. The CDR3 totals 15 residues. The CDR3 region is CATSEVSGSTDTQYF. The CDR3 DNA reads TGTGCCACCAGTGAGGTTAGCGGGAGCACAGATACGCAGTATTTT.

The chain uses TRBV19 and TRBJ1-5; D remains ambiguous. CDR3 size: 15 residues. Germline CDR1 and CDR2: LNHDA and SQIVND (reference sequence). V lost 0 bases to trimming and J lost 6 bases, with 12 bases between them. The CDR3 here is CASSIDRWEAQPQHF. CDR3 DNA sequence: TGTGCCAGTAGTATAGATCGGTGGGAAGCTCAGCCCCAGCATTTT.

The J gene is TRBJ2-3, the V gene TRBV5-5; D perhaps matches TRBD1 (6 bases). The V gene's germline CDR1 is SGHKS and CDR2 YYEKEE (reference sequence). The CDR3 spans 14 residues. Trimming left V 4 bases short and J 1 base short, with 10 bases between. CDR3 loop: CASSVYRGTDTQYF. The DNA for the CDR3 is TGTGCCAGCAGCGTCTACAGGGGCACAGATACGCAGTATTTT.

The V gene is TRBV12-5, the J gene TRBJ2-2; weak D call: TRBD2 (6 bases). The CDR3 runs 15 residues. The V gene's germline CDR1 is LGHNT and CDR2 FRNRAP. V was trimmed by 3 bases and J by 3 bases, leaving 11 bases between them. CDR3 sequence reads: CASGLYGGDTGELFF. The CDR3 nucleotides read TGTGCTAGTGGTTTATACGGAGGGGACACCGGGGAGCTGTTTTTT.

This clone was recorded only once. CDR3 sequence (DNA): TGCAGCGTTCGACTAGTTCTACTAAGTGAGCAGTTCTTC. Protein sequence: CSVRLVLLSEQFF. The chain couples TRBV29-1 to TRBJ2-1; D might be TRBD2 (6 bases). This CDR3 spans 13 amino acids. Per germline, CDR1 SQVTM and CDR2 ANQGSEA. Trimming took 5 bases from V and 9 from J, leaving 17 bases between them.

V gene TRBV29-1 combines with J gene TRBJ2-7; TRBD1 matches 11 bases. The CDR3 runs to 13 residues. Germline V gives CDR1 SQVTM, CDR2 ANQGSEA. With 6 bases clipped from V and 4 bases from J, the junction kept 5 bases outside the gene matches. The CDR3 DNA reads as TGCAGCGTACGGACAGGGGGCGTGTACGAGCAGTACTTC. Its translation is CSVRTGGVYEQYF.